These 8 T cell receptor beta chains were sequenced from one sample in a study of blood T cell repertoires in COVID-19. TCRdb's copy holds only in-frame clones and misses some; the assay was immunoSEQ multiplex PCR. The data hold about 170,000 clones, with about 86% observed a single time. The sequencing sample was made of peripheral blood. The receptors derive from a man aged 18 to 29 with active or convalescent COVID-19.

This chain uses TRBV24-1 with TRBJ2-7; 12 bases agree with TRBD2. CDR1 is KGHDR, CDR2 SFDVKD, per germline. The CDR3 is 16 amino acids. V gave up 3 bases and J gave up 3 bases; unmatched junction bases: 5. Here the CDR3 DNA reads TGTGCCACCAGTGATCTGACTAGCGGGAGCATCTACGAGCAGTACTTC. Translating gives CATSDLTSGSIYEQYF.

This clone was found once. CDR3 amino acids: CASSFSDRAGNTIYF. The CDR3 coding sequence is TGTGCCAGCAGCTTTAGCGACAGGGCTGGAAACACCATATATTTT. This sequence joins TRBV11-2 and TRBJ1-3; 7 bases are a match to TRBD1. The CDR3 sequence is 15 residues long. The ends lost 3 bases at V and 2 bases at J; junction bases unmatched: 4. Germline V gene lookup returns CDR1 SGHAT and CDR2 FQNNGV.

Written as DNA, the CDR3 is TGTGCCAGCAGCTTGACAGAGACAGATACGCAGTATTTT. Its protein is CASSLTETDTQYF. V gene TRBV7-9 combines with J gene TRBJ2-3; D might be TRBD1 (5 bases). The ends were cut back, 3 bases at V and 3 bases at J, with 7 bases in the middle. The CDR3 runs 13 residues. Germline values: CDR1 SEHNR, CDR2 FQNEAQ (reference sequence).

This chain connects TRBV19 to TRBJ1-2; the match to TRBD1 covers 10 bases. The CDR3 extends over 17 amino acids. Looked up from germline, CDR1 is LNHDA and CDR2 is SQIVND (reference sequence). V dropped 5 bases and J dropped 4; count of bases not matched to a gene: 13. CDR3 sequence (DNA): TGTGCCAGTAGTTCAAACCCCCGGGACAGGGGATCCTATGGCTACACCTTC. Its translation is CASSSNPRDRGSYGYTF. Filled out from reference TRBV19 and TRBJ1-2, the complete variable domain reads DGGITQSPKYLFRKEGQNVTLSCEQNLNHDAMYWYRQDPGQGLRLIYYSQIVNDFQKGDIAEGYSVSREKKESFPLTVTSAQKNPTAFYLCASSSNPRDRGSYGYTFGSGTRLTVV.

The V and J genes are TRBV6-5 and TRBJ1-2; D remains ambiguous. CDR3 length: 14 residues. Looked up from germline, CDR1 is MNHEY and CDR2 is SVGAGI. The V end was cut by 4 bases, the J end by 4 bases, with 13 bases between. The CDR3 here is CASSWRASTYGYTF. Here the CDR3 DNA reads TGTGCCAGCAGTTGGAGGGCCTCTACCTATGGCTACACCTTC.

The chain is built from TRBV6-2 or TRBV6-3 and TRBJ2-7; TRBD2 matches 8 bases. The V segment lost 5 bases and the J segment 1 base; nucleotides outside the gene matches: 7. From germline, CDR1 is MNHEY and CDR2 SVGEGT. The CDR3 totals 15 residues. The CDR3 nucleotides read TGTGCCAGCAGTCTAAGCGGGAGACCGTCCTACGAGCAGTACTTC. Protein product: CASSLSGRPSYEQYF.

The V call is TRBV11-2, the J call TRBJ2-7; TRBD1 might be the D (5 bases). The V gene lost 4 bases and the J gene lost 6 bases, with 16 bases spanning the gap. The CDR3 contains 14 residues. CDR1 and CDR2 from the germline V gene are SGHAT and FQNNGV. CDR3 protein: CASSSPQGLSEQYF. Written as DNA, the CDR3 is TGTGCCAGCAGCTCACCTCAGGGTTTGAGCGAGCAGTACTTC.

The chain is built from TRBV24-1 and TRBJ2-1; 10 bases match TRBD2. CDR3 length: 16 residues. The ends lost 4 bases at V and 4 bases at J; junction bases unmatched: 6. The germline V gene encodes CDR1 KGHDR and CDR2 SFDVKD. CDR3 nucleotide sequence: TGTGCCACCAGTGACTCGACTAGCGGGCCGTACAATGAGCAGTTCTTC. Translating gives CATSDSTSGPYNEQFF.